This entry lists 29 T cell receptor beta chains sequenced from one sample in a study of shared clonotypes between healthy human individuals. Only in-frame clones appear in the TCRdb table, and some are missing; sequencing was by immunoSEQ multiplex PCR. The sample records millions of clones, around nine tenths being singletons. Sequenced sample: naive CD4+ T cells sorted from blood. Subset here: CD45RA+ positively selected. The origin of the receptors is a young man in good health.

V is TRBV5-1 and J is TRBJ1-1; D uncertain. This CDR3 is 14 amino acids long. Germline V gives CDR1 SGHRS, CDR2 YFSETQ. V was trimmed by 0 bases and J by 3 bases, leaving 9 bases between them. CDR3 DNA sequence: TGCGCCAGCAGCTTGGGGCCGGGTGACACTGAAGCTTTCTTT. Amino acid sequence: CASSLGPGDTEAFF.

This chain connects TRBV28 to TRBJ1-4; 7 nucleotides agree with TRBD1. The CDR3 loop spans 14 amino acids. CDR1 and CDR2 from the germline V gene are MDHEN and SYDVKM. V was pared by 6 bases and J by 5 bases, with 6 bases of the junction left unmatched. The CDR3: CASRQTGKNEKLFF. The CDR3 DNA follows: TGTGCCAGCAGGCAGACAGGGAAAAATGAAAAACTGTTTTTT. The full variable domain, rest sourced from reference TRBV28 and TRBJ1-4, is DVKVTQSSRYLVKRTGEKVFLECVQDMDHENMFWYRQDPGLGLRLIYFSYDVKMKEKGDIPEGYSVSREKKERFSLILESASTNQTSMYLCASRQTGKNEKLFFGSGTQLSVL.

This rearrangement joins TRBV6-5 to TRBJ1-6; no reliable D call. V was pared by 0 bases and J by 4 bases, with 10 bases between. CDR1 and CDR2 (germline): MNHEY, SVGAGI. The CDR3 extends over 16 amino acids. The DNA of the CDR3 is TGTGCCAGCAGTTACTCGAGGACGTTTTATAATTCACCCCTCCACTTT. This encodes CASSYSRTFYNSPLHF.

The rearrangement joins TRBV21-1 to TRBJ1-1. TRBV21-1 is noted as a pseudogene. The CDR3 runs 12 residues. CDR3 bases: TGTGCCAGCCCCGACCAGTCCACTGAAGCTTTCTTT. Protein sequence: CASPDQSTEAFF.

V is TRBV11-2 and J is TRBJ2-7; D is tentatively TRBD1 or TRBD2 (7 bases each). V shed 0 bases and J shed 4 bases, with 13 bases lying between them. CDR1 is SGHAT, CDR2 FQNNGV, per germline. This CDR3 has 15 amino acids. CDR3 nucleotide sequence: TGTGCCAGCAGCTTAGAGGGGGGGACAGCTTACGAGCAGTACTTC. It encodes CASSLEGGTAYEQYF.

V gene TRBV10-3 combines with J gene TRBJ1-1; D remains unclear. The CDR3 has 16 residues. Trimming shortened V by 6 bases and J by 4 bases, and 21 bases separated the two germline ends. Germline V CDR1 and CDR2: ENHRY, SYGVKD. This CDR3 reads CAISGNTGPSGTEAFF. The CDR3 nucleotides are TGTGCCATCAGCGGCAATACGGGCCCCTCGGGCACTGAAGCTTTCTTT.

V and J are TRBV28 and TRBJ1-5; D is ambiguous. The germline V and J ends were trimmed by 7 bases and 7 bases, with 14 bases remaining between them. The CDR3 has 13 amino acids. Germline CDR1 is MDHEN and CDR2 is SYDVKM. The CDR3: CASIAYVGQPQHF. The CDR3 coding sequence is TGTGCCAGCATTGCCTATGTTGGGCAGCCCCAGCATTTT.

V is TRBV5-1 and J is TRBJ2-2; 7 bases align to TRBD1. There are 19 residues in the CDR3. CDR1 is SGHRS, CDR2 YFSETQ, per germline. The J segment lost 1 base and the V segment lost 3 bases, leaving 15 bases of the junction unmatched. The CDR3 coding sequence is TGCGCCAGCAGCTCCTCATTGGAGCAGGGGGTTGTGAACACCGGGGAGCTGTTTTTT. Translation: CASSSSLEQGVVNTGELFF.

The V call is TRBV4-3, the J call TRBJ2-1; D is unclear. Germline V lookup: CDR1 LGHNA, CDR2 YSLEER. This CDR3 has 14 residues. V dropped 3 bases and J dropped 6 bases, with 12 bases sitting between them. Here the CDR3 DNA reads TGCGCCAGCAGCCAGGAGCTATCCGGCAATGAGCAGTTCTTC. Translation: CASSQELSGNEQFF.

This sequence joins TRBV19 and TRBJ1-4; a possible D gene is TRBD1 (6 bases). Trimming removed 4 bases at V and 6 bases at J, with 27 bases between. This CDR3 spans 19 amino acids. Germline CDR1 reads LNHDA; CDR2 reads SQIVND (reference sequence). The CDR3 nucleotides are TGTGCCAGTAGTAGAGAACCGGGACATCAGAGGTGGGGATATGAAAAACTGTTTTTT. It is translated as CASSREPGHQRWGYEKLFF.

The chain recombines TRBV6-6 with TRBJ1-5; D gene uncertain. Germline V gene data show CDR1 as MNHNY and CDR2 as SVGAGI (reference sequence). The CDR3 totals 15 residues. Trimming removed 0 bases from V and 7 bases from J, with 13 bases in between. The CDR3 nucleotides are TGTGCCAGCAGTTACTCGAAAGGGTCGGACCAGCCCCAGCATTTT. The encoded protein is CASSYSKGSDQPQHF.

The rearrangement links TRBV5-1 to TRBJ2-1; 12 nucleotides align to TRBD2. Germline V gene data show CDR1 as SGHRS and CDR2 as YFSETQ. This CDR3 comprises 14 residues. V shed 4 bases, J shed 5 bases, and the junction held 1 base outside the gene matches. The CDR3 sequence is CASSRTSGNNEQFF. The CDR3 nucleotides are TGCGCCAGCAGCCGGACTAGCGGGAACAATGAGCAGTTCTTC.

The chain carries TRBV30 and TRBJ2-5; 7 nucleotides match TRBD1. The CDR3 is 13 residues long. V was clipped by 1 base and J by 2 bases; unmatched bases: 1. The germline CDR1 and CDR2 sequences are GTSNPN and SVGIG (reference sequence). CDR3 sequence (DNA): TGTGCCTGGAGTGCGGACAGGCAAGAGACCCAGTACTTC. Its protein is CAWSADRQETQYF. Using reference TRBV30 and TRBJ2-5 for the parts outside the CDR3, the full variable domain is SQTIHQWPATLVQPVGSPLSLECTVEGTSNPNLYWYRQAAGRGLQLLFYSVGIGQISSEVPQNLSASRPQDRQFILSSKKLLLSDSGFYLCAWSADRQETQYFGPGTRLLVL.

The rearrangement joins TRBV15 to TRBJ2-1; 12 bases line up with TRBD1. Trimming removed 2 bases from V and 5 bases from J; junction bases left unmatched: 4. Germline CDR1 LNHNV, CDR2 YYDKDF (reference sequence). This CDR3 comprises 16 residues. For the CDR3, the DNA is TGTGCCACCAGCAGACCGGGACAGGGGGCTAACAATGAGCAGTTCTTC. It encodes CATSRPGQGANNEQFF.

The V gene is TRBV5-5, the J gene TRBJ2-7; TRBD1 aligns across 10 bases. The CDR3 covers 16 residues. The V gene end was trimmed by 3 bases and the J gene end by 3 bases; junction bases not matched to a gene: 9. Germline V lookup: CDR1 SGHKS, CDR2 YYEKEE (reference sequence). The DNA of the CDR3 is TGTGCCAGCAGCTCATTATTCCGGGACAGGGGCTACGAGCAGTACTTC. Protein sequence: CASSSLFRDRGYEQYF.

CDR3 sequence: CASNPSGWGRLDTQYF. CDR3 nucleotide sequence: TGTGCCAGCAACCCTAGCGGGTGGGGGAGATTGGATACGCAGTATTTT. The V gene is TRBV5-4, the J gene TRBJ2-3; TRBD2 matches 8 bases. V was pared by 6 bases and J by 6 bases, with 15 bases of the junction left unmatched. The germline V gene has CDR1 SGHNT and CDR2 YYREEE (reference sequence). The CDR3 is 16 residues long.

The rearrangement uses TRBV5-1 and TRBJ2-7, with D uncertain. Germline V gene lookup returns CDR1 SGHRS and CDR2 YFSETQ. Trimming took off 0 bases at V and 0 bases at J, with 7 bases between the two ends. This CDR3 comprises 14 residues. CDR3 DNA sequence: TGCGCCAGCAGCTTGGAAAAGAGCTCCTACGAGCAGTACTTC. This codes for CASSLEKSSYEQYF.

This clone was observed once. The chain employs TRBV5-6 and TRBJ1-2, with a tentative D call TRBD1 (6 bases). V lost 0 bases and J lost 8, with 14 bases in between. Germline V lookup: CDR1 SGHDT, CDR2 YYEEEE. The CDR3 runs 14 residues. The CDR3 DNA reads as TGTGCCAGCAGCTTGGAACAGGGCATCTTCGGCTACACCTTC. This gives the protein CASSLEQGIFGYTF.

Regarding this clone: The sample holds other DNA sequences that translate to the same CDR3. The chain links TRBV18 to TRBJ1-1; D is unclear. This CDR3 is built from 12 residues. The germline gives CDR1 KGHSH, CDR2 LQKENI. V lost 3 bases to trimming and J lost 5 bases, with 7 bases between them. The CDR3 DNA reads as TGTGCCAGCTCACCTCGATTAACTGAAGCTTTCTTT. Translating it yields CASSPRLTEAFF.

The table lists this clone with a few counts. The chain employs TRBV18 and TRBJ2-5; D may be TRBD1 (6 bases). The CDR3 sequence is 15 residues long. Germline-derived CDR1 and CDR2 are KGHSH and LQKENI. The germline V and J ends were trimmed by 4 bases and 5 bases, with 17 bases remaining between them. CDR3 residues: CASSLIQGSEETQYF. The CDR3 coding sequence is TGTGCCAGCTCACTCATACAGGGTTCGGAGGAGACCCAGTACTTC.

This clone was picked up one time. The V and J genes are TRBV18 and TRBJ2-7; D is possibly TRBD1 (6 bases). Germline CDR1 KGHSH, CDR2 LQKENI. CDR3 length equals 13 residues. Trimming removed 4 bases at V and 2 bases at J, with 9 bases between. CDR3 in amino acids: CASSRNRAYEQYF. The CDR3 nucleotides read TGTGCCAGCTCACGGAACAGGGCCTACGAGCAGTACTTC.

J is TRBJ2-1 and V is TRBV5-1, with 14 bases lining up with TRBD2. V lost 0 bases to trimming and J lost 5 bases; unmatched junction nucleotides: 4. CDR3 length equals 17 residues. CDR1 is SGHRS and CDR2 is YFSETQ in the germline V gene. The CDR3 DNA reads TGCGCCAGCAGCTTGGGACTAGCGGGAGGGGAAGACAATGAGCAGTTCTTC. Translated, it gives CASSLGLAGGEDNEQFF. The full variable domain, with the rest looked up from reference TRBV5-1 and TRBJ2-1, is KAGVTQTPRYLIKTRGQQVTLSCSPISGHRSVSWYQQTPGQGLQFLFEYFSETQRNKGNFPGRFSGRQFSNSRSEMNVSTLELGDSALYLCASSLGLAGGEDNEQFFGPGTRLTVL.

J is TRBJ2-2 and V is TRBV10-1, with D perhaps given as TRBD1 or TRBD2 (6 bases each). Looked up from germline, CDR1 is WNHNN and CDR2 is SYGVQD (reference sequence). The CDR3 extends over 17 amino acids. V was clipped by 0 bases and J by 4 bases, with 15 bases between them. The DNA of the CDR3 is TGCGCCAGCAGTGAGTCAAAGGGGGGAATGGCCACCGGGGAGCTGTTTTTT. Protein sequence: CASSESKGGMATGELFF.

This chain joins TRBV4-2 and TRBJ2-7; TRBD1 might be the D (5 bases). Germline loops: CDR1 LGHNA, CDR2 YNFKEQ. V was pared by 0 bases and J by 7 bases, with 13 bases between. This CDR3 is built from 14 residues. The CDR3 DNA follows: TGTGCCAGCAGCCAAGATGAAGGGGCGCGGGAGCAGTACTTC. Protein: CASSQDEGAREQYF.

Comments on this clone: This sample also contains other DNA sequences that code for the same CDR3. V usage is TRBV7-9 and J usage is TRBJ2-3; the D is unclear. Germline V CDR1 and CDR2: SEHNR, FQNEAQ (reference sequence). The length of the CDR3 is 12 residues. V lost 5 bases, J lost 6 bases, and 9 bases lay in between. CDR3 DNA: TGTGCCAGCAGCGCGTCCTCGGATACGCAGTATTTT. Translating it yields CASSASSDTQYF.

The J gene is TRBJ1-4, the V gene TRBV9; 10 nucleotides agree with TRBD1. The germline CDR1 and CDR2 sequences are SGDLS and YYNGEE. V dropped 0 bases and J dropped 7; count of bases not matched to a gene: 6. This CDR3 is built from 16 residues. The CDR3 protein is CASSVGGTGEFEKLFF. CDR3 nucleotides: TGTGCCAGCAGCGTAGGAGGGACAGGGGAATTTGAAAAACTGTTTTTT. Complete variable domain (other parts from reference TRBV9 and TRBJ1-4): DSGVTQTPKHLITATGQRVTLRCSPRSGDLSVYWYQQSLDQGLQFLIQYYNGEERAKGNILERFSAQQFPDLHSELNLSSLELGDSALYFCASSVGGTGEFEKLFFGSGTQLSVL.

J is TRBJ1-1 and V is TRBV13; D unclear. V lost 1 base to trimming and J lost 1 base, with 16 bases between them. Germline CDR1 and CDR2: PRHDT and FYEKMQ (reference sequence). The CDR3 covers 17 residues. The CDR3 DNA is TGTGCCAGCAGCTTAGCCGGACTCGGCAGAGAGAACACTGAAGCTTTCTTT. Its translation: CASSLAGLGRENTEAFF.

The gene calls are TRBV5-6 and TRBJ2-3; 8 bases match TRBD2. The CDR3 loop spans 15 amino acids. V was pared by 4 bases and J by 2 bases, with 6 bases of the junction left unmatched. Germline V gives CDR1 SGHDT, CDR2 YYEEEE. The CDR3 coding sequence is TGTGCCAGCAGCCCCGGGACTAGAGACACAGATACGCAGTATTTT. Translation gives CASSPGTRDTDTQYF.

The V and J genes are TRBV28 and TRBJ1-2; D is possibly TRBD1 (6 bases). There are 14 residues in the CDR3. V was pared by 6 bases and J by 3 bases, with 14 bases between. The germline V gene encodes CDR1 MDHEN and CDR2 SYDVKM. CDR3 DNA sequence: TGTGCCAGCAGCCAGACAGGCCCGGACTATGGCTACACCTTC. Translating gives CASSQTGPDYGYTF.